Presented here are 8 T cell receptor beta chains from one specimen sequenced in a study of blood T cell repertoires in COVID-19. TCRdb's copy holds only in-frame clones and misses some; the assay was immunoSEQ multiplex PCR. This sample has around 40,000 clones, with roughly 90% found just once. The sample was peripheral blood. The receptors here all came from a human donor in a cohort sampled during active COVID-19.

The CDR3 nucleotides read TGTGCCAGCAGCCAGACAGGGCCCGAGCAGTACTTC. Translation gives CASSQTGPEQYF. The rearrangement joins TRBV7-9 to TRBJ2-7; 7 bases fit TRBD1. Germline V CDR1 and CDR2: SEHNR, FQNEAQ (reference sequence). The V gene end was trimmed by 5 bases and the J gene end by 6 bases; junction bases not matched to a gene: 4. CDR3 length: 12 residues. Filled out from reference TRBV7-9 and TRBJ2-7, the complete variable domain reads DTGVSQNPRHKITKRGQNVTFRCDPISEHNRLYWYRQTLGQGPEFLTYFQNEAQLEKSRLLSDRFSAERPKGSFSTLEIQRTEQGDSAMYLCASSQTGPEQYFGPGTRLTVT.

The chain combines TRBV6-1 with TRBJ2-1, with D uncertain. This CDR3 is built from 14 residues. Looked up from germline, CDR1 is MNHNS and CDR2 is SASEGT. The V and J ends lost 4 bases and 3 bases respectively, with 10 bases between them. The CDR3 bases are TGTGCCAGCAGTGCAGCGACACTCTACAATGAGCAGTTCTTC. As protein: CASSAATLYNEQFF.

The chain combines TRBV6-4 with TRBJ1-2, with D possibly TRBD1 on 6 matching bases. V was clipped by 5 bases and J by 0 bases, with 10 bases between them. The germline V gene encodes CDR1 MRHNA and CDR2 SNTAGT. The CDR3 contains 14 residues. CDR3 sequence (DNA): TGTGCCAGCAGTAAAGACAGGACTAACTATGGCTACACCTTC. It encodes CASSKDRTNYGYTF.

This clone was detected only a few times. The chain is built from TRBV6-5 and TRBJ1-3, with TRBD1 matching over 7 bases. The CDR3 covers 14 residues. The V gene end was trimmed by 5 bases and the J gene end by 6 bases; junction bases not matched to a gene: 7. Germline lookup yields CDR1 MNHEY and CDR2 SVGAGI. In DNA form, the CDR3 reads TGTGCCAGCAGTCGGGGGACAGCCGTAAACACCATATATTTT. It is translated as CASSRGTAVNTIYF.

This chain connects TRBV6-6 to TRBJ2-2, with D perhaps matching TRBD1 (6 bases). The V end was cut by 2 bases, the J end by 5 bases, with 9 bases between. Germline V gene sequence: CDR1 MNHNY, CDR2 SVGAGI (reference sequence). CDR3 length: 14 residues. DNA of the CDR3: TGTGCCAGCAGTTACCTCCAGGGGACCGGGGAGCTGTTTTTT. Its protein product is CASSYLQGTGELFF.

The chain recombines TRBV3-1 (or the pseudogene TRBV3-2) with TRBJ2-1; 12 bases map to TRBD2. The CDR3 runs to 16 residues. V shed 1 base, J shed 8 bases, and the junction held 6 bases outside the gene matches. Germline assignment: CDR1 LGHDT and CDR2 YNNKEL (reference sequence). The CDR3 DNA reads as TGTGCCAGCAGCCAAGGGCTAGCGGGGGGGCTCGATGAGCAGTTCTTC. Its translation: CASSQGLAGGLDEQFF.

The chain carries TRBV11-2 and TRBJ2-5, with D maybe TRBD1 (6 bases). The V end was cut by 5 bases, the J end by 5 bases, with 18 bases between. There are 15 residues in the CDR3. CDR1 is SGHAT and CDR2 is FQNNGV in the germline V gene. The CDR3 spells CASSALTGPRETQYF. The CDR3 bases are TGTGCCAGCAGCGCGCTTACAGGGCCGCGGGAGACCCAGTACTTC.

This sequence joins TRBV6-5 and TRBJ2-5, with D possibly being TRBD2 (5 bases). The V and J ends lost 7 bases and 5 bases respectively, with 11 bases between them. Germline V lookup: CDR1 MNHEY, CDR2 SVGAGI. There are 12 residues in the CDR3. CDR3 protein: CASTGLRETQYF. The CDR3 DNA reads as TGTGCCAGCACCGGACTGAGGGAGACCCAGTACTTC.